The 5 T cell receptor beta chains reported below all come from one sample, sequenced in a study of T cell responses to AZD1222 COVID-19 vaccine. The data were produced by immunoSEQ multiplex PCR, yet TCRdb's version contains in-frame clones alone and is incomplete. The sample has approximately 150,000 clones, roughly 93% seen once; the top ten hold about 2%. This material consisted of peripheral blood, taken 28 days after the second AZD1222 dose. All receptors come from an adult who received the AZD1222 COVID-19 vaccine.

The gene calls are TRBV11-2 and TRBJ2-7; perhaps TRBD1 as D (5 bases). CDR1 SGHAT and CDR2 FQNNGV come from the germline V gene. This CDR3 spans 14 amino acids. Trimming shortened V by 0 bases and J by 6 bases, and 12 bases separated the two germline ends. In nucleotides, the CDR3 is TGTGCCAGCAGCTTAGACTTTCAGGGTCCCGAGCAGTACTTC. Amino acids: CASSLDFQGPEQYF.

This clone was observed a few times. J is TRBJ1-2 and V is TRBV24-1; D is perhaps TRBD1 (5 bases). The CDR3 is made up of 18 amino acids. Germline-derived CDR1 and CDR2 are KGHDR and SFDVKD. Trimming pared 0 bases from V and 8 bases from J, leaving 24 bases between. As DNA, the CDR3 is TGTGCCACCAGTGATTTGCGACTGGGGCAGGGCGACTTTGGCGGCTACACCTTC. It encodes CATSDLRLGQGDFGGYTF.

The rearrangement uses TRBV19 and TRBJ1-5; 9 bases match TRBD1. Germline V gene lookup returns CDR1 LNHDA and CDR2 SQIVND (reference sequence). V trimming: 9 bases; J trimming: 0 bases; junction bases outside the gene matches: 18. CDR3 length equals 19 residues. CDR3 DNA sequence: TGTGCCAGCCATCGCGGGGGGACAGGGATAAAGTATAGCAATCAGCCCCAGCATTTT. It is translated as CASHRGGTGIKYSNQPQHF.

The chain couples TRBV19 to TRBJ2-1, with 8 bases that match TRBD2. Trimming at V came to 5 bases and at J to 4 bases, leaving 13 bases not matched to a gene. The germline V gene encodes CDR1 LNHDA and CDR2 SQIVND (reference sequence). The CDR3 has 17 amino acids. CDR3 DNA: TGTGCCAGTAGTGCCGGTCGGGGGGGCTTACTATACAATGAGCAGTTCTTC. Its translation: CASSAGRGGLLYNEQFF.

CDR3 sequence (DNA): TGTGCCAGCAGCTTAGTCTCCCCGAGTGAAGCTTTCTTT. Its protein is CASSLVSPSEAFF. The chain is built from TRBV7-2 and TRBJ1-1, with D uncertain. CDR3 size: 13 residues. Trimming pared 1 base from V and 7 bases from J, leaving 10 bases between. Germline V gene sequence: CDR1 SGHTA, CDR2 FQGNSA.